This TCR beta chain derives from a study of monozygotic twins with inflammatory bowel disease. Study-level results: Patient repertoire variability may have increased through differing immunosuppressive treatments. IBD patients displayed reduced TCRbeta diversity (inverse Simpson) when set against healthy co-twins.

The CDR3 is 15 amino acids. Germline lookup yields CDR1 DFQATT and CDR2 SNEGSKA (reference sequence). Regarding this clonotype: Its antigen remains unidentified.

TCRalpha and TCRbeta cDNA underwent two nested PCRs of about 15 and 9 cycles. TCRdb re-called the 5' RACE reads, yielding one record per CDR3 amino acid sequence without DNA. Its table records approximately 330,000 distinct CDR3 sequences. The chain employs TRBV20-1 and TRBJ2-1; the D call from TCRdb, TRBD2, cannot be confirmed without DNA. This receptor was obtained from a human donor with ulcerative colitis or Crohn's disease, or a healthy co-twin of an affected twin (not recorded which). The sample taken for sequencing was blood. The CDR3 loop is CSAHKGASAYNEQFF.